The present entry profiles one TCR beta chain with its context. The authors distributed each subset's genomic DNA evenly over several immunoSEQ plates. Authors' analysis steps: Without quality scores, immunoSEQ junctional reads could not be filtered like full-length reads. Some clones are missing from TCRdb's copy, which holds only in-frame ones; the method was immunoSEQ multiplex PCR. The V and J calls and the clone size are those of that table, but D and trimming were determined from the DNA. The sample records more than 2,000,000 clones, roughly 93% being singletons. The source of the sample is a study of shared clonotypes between healthy human individuals. The CDR3 extends over 15 amino acids. The V and J ends lost 1 base and 2 bases respectively, with 12 bases between them. Germline CDR1 reads SGHAT; CDR2 reads FQNNGV. CD4+ cells yielded CD45RA+ naive and CD45RA-negative memory subsets.

This chain connects TRBV11-2 to TRBJ2-7, with D possibly matching TRBD1 (6 bases). Sequencing input: naive CD4+ T cells from PBMCs. As to subset: CD45RA+ positively selected. This sequence originates from a man in his late teens or twenties in good health. Some clones in this sample may be carry-over from other donors' samples. The CDR3 region has the DNA TGTGCCAGCAGCTTAGCTAGGACAGCCACCTACGAGCAGTACTTC. It translates to CASSLARTATYEQYF.